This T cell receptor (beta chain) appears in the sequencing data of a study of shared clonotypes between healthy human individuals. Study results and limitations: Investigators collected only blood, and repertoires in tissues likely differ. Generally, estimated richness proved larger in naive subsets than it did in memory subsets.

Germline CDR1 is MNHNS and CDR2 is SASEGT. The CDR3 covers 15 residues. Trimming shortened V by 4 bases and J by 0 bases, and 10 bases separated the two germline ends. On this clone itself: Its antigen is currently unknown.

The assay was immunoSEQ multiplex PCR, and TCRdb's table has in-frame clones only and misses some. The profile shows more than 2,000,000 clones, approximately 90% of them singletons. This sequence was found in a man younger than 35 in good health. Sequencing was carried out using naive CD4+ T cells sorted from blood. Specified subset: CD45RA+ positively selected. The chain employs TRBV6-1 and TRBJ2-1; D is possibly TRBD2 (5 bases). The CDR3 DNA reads TGTGCCAGCAGTGTGGTGGGAGTCTCCTACAATGAGCAGTTCTTC. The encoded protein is CASSVVGVSYNEQFF.